This section outlines one T cell receptor beta chain sequence together with its context. Using immunoSEQ multiplex PCR, the repertoire was profiled, and TCRdb retains in-frame clones only, with some absent. The sample consists of about 40,000 clones, 90% to 95% of them appearing once. These data belong to a study of T cell changes during pregnancy in multiple sclerosis. Sequences were derived from CD8+ T cells from peripheral blood mononuclear cells, sampled before pregnancy. This sequence was found in a female donor with multiple sclerosis, enrolled in a pregnancy study.

The CDR3 sequence: CASSIIAASYNEQFF. The DNA of the CDR3 is TGTGCCAGCAGTATCATAGCGGCTTCTTACAATGAGCAGTTCTTC. This chain joins TRBV27 and TRBJ2-1; a weak D match, TRBD2 (6 bases). This CDR3 is built from 15 residues. V dropped 5 bases and J dropped 4 bases, with 15 bases sitting between them. Germline assignment: CDR1 MNHEY and CDR2 SMNVEV (reference sequence).